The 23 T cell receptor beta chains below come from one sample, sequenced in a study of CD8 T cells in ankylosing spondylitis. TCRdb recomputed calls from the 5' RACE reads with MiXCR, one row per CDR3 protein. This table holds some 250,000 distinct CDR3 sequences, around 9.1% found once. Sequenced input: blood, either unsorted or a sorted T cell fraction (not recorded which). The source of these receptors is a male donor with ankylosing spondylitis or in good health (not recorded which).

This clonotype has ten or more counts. In DNA form, the CDR3 reads TGTGCCAGCAGCTTAGATGTGTGCAGAACGGCCGAACATTTT. It is translated as CASSLDVCRTAEHF. The chain has TRBV11-3 and TRBJ1-5; D gene uncertain. The CDR3 totals 14 residues. Germline lookup yields CDR1 SGHNT and CDR2 YENEEA. Trimming shortened V by 0 bases and J by 16 bases, and 19 bases separated the two germline ends.

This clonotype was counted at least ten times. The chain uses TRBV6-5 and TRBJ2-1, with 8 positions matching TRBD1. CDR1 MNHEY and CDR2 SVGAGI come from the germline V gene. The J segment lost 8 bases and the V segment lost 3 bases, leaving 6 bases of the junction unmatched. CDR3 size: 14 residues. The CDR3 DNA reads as TGTGCCAGCAGTTATAATTCAGGGGGCTATGAGCAGTTCTTC. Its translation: CASSYNSGGYEQFF.

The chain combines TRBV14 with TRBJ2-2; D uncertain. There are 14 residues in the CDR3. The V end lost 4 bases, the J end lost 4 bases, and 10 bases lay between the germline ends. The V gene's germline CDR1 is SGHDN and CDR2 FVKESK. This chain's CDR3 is CASSRRLTTGELFF. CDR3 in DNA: TGTGCCAGCAGCCGACGACTTACCACCGGGGAGCTGTTTTTT.

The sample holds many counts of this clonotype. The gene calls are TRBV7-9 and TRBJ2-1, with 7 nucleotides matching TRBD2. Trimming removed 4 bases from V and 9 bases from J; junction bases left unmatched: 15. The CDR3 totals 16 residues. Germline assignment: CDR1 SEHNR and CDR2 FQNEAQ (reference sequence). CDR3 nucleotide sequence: TGTGCCAGCAGCTCCCCGGGGTCTAGCGGCACAAGTGAGCAGTTCTTC. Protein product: CASSSPGSSGTSEQFF.

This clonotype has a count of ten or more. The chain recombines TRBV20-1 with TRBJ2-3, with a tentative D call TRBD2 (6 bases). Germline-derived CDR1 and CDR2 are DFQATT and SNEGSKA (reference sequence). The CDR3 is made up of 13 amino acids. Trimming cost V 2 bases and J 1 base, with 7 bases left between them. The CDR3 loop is CSARSGGTDTQYF. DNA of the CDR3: TGCAGTGCTAGATCGGGGGGCACAGATACGCAGTATTTT.

CDR3 sequence (DNA): TGCGCCAGCAGCCAAGATGTTGATGGTTTGAATGGCTACACCTTC. As protein: CASSQDVDGLNGYTF. The chain combines TRBV4-3 with TRBJ1-2; D unclear. This CDR3 contains 15 residues. V was pared by 0 bases and J by 6 bases, with 14 bases between. CDR1 is LGHNA and CDR2 is YSLEER in the germline V gene.

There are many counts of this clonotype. CDR3 sequence (DNA): TGCGCCAGCAGCCCCTCGGTAGCGGGAGGAGATGAGCAGTTCTTC. Its protein product is CASSPSVAGGDEQFF. This sequence joins TRBV5-1 and TRBJ2-1; the match to TRBD2 covers 10 bases. This CDR3 spans 15 amino acids. The germline gives CDR1 SGHRS, CDR2 YFSETQ. With V trimmed by 4 bases and J by 8 bases, 9 bases remained unmatched.

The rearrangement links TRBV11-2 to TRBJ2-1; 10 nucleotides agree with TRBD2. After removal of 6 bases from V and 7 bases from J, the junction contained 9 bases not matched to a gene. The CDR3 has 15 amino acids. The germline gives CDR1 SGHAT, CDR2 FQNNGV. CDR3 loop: CASRTASGGRNEQFF. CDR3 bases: TGTGCCAGCAGGACTGCTAGCGGGGGCAGGAATGAGCAGTTCTTC. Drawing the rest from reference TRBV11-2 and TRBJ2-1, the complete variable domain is EAGVAQSPRYKIIEKRQSVAFWCNPISGHATLYWYQQILGQGPKLLIQFQNNGVVDDSQLPKDRFSAERLKGVDSTLKIQPAKLEDSAVYLCASRTASGGRNEQFFGPGTRLTVL.

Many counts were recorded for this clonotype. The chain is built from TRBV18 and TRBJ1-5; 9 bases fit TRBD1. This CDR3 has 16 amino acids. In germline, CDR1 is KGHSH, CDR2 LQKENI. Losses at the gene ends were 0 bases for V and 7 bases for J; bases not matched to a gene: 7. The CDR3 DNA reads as TGTGCCAGCTCACCACCGAATCCAGGACAGGGGCAGCCCCAGCATTTT. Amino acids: CASSPPNPGQGQPQHF.

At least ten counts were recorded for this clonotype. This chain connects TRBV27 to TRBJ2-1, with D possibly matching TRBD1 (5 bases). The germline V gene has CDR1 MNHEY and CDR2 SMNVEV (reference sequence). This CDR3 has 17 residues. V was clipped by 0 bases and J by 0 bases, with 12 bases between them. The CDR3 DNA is TGTGCCAGCAGTTTATCTCACAGGACCTACTCCTACAATGAGCAGTTCTTC. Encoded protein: CASSLSHRTYSYNEQFF.

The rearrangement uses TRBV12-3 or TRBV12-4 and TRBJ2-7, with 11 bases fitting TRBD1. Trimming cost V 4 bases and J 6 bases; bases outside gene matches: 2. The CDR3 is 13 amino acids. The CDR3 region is CASSSGQGGEQYF. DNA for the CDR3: TGTGCCAGCAGTTCGGGACAGGGGGGCGAGCAGTACTTC.

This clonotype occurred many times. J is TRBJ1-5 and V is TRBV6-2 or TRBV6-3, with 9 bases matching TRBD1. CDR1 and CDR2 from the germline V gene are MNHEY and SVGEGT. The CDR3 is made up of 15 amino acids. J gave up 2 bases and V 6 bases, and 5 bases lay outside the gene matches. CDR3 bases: TGTGCCAGCAGCAAGGACAGGGGAGGCAATCAGCCCCAGCATTTT. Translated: CASSKDRGGNQPQHF.

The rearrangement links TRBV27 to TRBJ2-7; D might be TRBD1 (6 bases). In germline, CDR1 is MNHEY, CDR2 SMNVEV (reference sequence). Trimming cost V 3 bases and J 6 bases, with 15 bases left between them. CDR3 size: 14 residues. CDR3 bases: TGTGCCAGCAGTTTGGAGTTCGGGACAACCGAGCAGTACTTC. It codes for CASSLEFGTTEQYF.

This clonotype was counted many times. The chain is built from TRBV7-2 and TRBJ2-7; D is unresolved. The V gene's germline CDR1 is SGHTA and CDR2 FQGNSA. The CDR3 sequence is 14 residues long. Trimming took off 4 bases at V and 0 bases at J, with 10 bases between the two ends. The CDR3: CASSSPPYSYEQYF. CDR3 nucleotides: TGTGCCAGCAGCTCCCCACCCTACTCCTACGAGCAGTACTTC.

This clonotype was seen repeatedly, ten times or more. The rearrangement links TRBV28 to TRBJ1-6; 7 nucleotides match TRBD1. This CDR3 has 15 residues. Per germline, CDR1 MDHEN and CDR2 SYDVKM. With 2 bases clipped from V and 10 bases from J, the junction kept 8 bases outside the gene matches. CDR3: CASSLGGGRGSPLHF. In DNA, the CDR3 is TGTGCCAGCAGTTTAGGAGGGGGCAGAGGATCACCCCTCCACTTT.

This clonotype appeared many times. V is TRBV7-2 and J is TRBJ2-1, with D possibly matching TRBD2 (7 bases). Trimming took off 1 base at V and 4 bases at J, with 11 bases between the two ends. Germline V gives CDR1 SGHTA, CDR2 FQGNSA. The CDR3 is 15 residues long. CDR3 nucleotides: TGTGCCAGCAGCTTAGGGGGGGGCCGGTACAATGAGCAGTTCTTC. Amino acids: CASSLGGGRYNEQFF.

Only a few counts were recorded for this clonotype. As DNA, the CDR3 is TGTGCCAGCAGCCGCCTCCTAGCGGCGAACACCGGGGAGCTGTTTTTT. Translated: CASSRLLAANTGELFF. V gene TRBV4-2 combines with J gene TRBJ2-2; TRBD2 aligns across 7 bases. The CDR3 runs 16 residues. The germline V gene encodes CDR1 LGHNA and CDR2 YNFKEQ. V lost 4 bases and J lost 0; bases outside the gene matches: 5.

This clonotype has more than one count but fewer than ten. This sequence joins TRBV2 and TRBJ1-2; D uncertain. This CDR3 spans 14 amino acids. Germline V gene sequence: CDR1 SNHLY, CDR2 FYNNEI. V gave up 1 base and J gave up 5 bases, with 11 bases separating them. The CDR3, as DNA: TGTGCCAGCAGTGAAGATTCGCGGAGATATGGCTACACCTTC. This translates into CASSEDSRRYGYTF.

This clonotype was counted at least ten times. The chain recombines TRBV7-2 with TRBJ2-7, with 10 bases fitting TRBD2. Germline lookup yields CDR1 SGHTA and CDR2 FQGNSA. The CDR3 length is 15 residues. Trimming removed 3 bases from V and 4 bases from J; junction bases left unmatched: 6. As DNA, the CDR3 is TGTGCCAGCAGCTTCCCCTCTAGCGGGAGATACGAGCAGTACTTC. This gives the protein CASSFPSSGRYEQYF.

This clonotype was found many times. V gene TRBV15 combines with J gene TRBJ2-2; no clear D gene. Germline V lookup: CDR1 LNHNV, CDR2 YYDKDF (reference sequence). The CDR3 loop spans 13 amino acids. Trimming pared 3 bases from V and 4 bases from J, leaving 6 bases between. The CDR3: CATSRMSTGELFF. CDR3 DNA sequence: TGTGCCACCAGCAGGATGTCCACCGGGGAGCTGTTTTTT.

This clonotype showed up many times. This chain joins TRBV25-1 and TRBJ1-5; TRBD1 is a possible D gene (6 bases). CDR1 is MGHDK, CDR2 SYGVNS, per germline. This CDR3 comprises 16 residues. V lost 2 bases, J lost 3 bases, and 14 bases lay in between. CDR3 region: CASSEVPGHNNQPQHF. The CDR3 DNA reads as TGTGCCAGCAGTGAAGTGCCGGGACACAACAATCAGCCCCAGCATTTT.

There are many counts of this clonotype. The CDR3: CASTLLGPNTEAFF. CDR3 nucleotide sequence: TGTGCCAGCACTCTCCTGGGCCCGAACACTGAAGCTTTCTTT. The chain employs TRBV7-2 and TRBJ1-1; D is unclear. CDR1 and CDR2 (germline): SGHTA, FQGNSA. V lost 7 bases to trimming and J lost 1 base, with 13 bases between them. The CDR3 contains 14 residues.

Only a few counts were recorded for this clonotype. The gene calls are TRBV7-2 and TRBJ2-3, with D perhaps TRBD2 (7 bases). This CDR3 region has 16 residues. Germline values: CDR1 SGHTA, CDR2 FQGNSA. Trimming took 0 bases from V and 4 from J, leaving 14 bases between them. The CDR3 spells CASSLAGAGAADTQYF. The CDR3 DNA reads TGTGCCAGCAGCTTAGCGGGGGCGGGGGCAGCAGATACGCAGTATTTT.